The 6 T cell receptor beta chains below were found in one sample sequenced in a study of identical twins listed by TCRdb under 2016. The library was prepared using 5' RACE. Sequencing was carried out with an Illumina HiSeq 2000. Starting from the raw public reads, TCRdb applied fastp trimming at Q25, assembled clones with MiXCR and retained in-frame beta chains. Every CDR3 protein is listed once, alongside the most common genes and DNA of its rows. In this sample the table shows 200,000 to 250,000 distinct CDR3 sequences, around 15% of which occur a single time. The ten top clones hold 7% to 9.5% of the sample. Material: memory (CD45RO+) T cells sorted from blood. The cell subset or site label, read with the paper, signifies: CD45RO+ enriched T cells. The receptor source for this set is a woman aged 18-29 years in good health.

In this sample, this clonotype turned up a few times. This rearrangement joins TRBV7-8 to TRBJ2-2; D might be TRBD2 (5 bases). Germline lookup yields CDR1 SGHVS and CDR2 FQNEAQ. V was shortened by 1 base and J by 6 bases, with 12 bases between the two germline ends. This CDR3 region has 15 residues. The CDR3 DNA sequence: TGTGCCAGCAGCTTAGTTGAGGGCCTCCCCGGGGAGCTGTTTTTT. It specifies CASSLVEGLPGELFF. The variable domain in full, completed from reference TRBV7-8 and TRBJ2-2, reads GAGVSQSPRYKVAKRGQDVALRCDPISGHVSLFWYQQALGQGPEFLTYFQNEAQLDKSGLPSDRFFAERPEGSVSTLKIQRTQQEDSAVYLCASSLVEGLPGELFFGEGSRLTVL.

The rearrangement links TRBV5-1 to TRBJ1-4; perhaps TRBD1 as D (6 bases). The V and J ends lost 4 bases and 8 bases respectively, with 12 bases between them. The CDR3 runs to 13 residues. The germline V gene has CDR1 SGHRS and CDR2 YFSETQ. CDR3 DNA sequence: TGCGCCAGCAGCCCGACAGGTCGAGAAAAACTGTTTTTT. It is translated as CASSPTGREKLFF.

The CDR3 protein is CASSSGTHGNTIYF. CDR3 in DNA: TGTGCCAGCAGCTCCGGGACACATGGAAACACCATATATTTT. The chain recombines TRBV7-8 with TRBJ1-3; TRBD1 might be the D (6 bases). The CDR3 is made up of 14 amino acids. Trimming stripped 4 bases from V and 3 bases from J, with 10 bases between. Looked up from germline, CDR1 is SGHVS and CDR2 is FQNEAQ.

The chain recombines TRBV20-1 with TRBJ2-5; D may be TRBD1 or TRBD2 (5 bases each). Germline V gene data show CDR1 as DFQATT and CDR2 as SNEGSKA (reference sequence). The CDR3 is 15 amino acids. V was shortened by 3 bases and J by 7 bases, with 21 bases between the two germline ends. CDR3 in amino acids: CSASPGRAGLLTQYF. Here the CDR3 DNA reads TGCAGTGCTAGCCCAGGGCGGGCTGGTTTGTTGACCCAGTACTTC.

This chain links TRBV5-1 with TRBJ2-5; 8 positions agree with TRBD1. Germline CDR1 is SGHRS and CDR2 is YFSETQ. V was pared by 4 bases and J by 5 bases, with 10 bases of the junction left unmatched. CDR3 length: 15 residues. This CDR3 is CASSRGDRSGETQYF. CDR3 DNA: TGCGCCAGCAGCAGGGGGGACAGGTCGGGGGAGACCCAGTACTTC.

The chain links TRBV2 to TRBJ1-5, with D unresolved. CDR3 length equals 15 residues. V dropped 1 base and J dropped 3 bases, with 10 bases sitting between them. The germline gives CDR1 SNHLY, CDR2 FYNNEI. This CDR3 is CASSEGALNNQPQHF. The CDR3 DNA follows: TGTGCCAGCAGTGAAGGGGCCCTTAACAATCAGCCCCAGCATTTT. The full variable domain, in which reference TRBV2 and TRBJ1-5 provide the parts outside the CDR3, is EPEVTQTPSHQVTQMGQEVILRCVPISNHLYFYWYRQILGQKVEFLVSFYNNEISEKSEIFDDQFSVERPDGSNFTLKIRSTKLEDSAMYFCASSEGALNNQPQHFGDGTRLSIL.